The 18 T cell receptor beta chains below come from one sample, sequenced in a study of breast tumors, draining lymph nodes, adjacent tissues. Via MiXCR, TCRdb re-called the multiplex PCR reads, giving one row per CDR3 protein. The sample holds approximately 140,000 distinct CDR3 sequences; approximately 32% are singletons and the top ten take about 2.5%. The lymph nodes were axillary draining lymph nodes from breast cancer patients. The specimen was axillary lymph node tissue. Every receptor here comes from a female donor with breast cancer. Some clones in this sample may be carry-over from other donors' samples.

The CDR3 sequence is CASRGDGTGGTEAFF. CDR3 nucleotides: TGTGCCAGCAGGGGGGACGGGACGGGAGGAACTGAAGCTTTCTTT. The chain has TRBV6-1 and TRBJ1-1; perhaps TRBD1 as D (5 bases). This CDR3 spans 15 amino acids. Trimming removed 6 bases at V and 5 bases at J, with 19 bases between. The V gene's germline CDR1 is MNHNS and CDR2 SASEGT.

This clonotype was found many times. This chain links TRBV30 with TRBJ2-2; D not certain. The CDR3 contains 12 residues. Germline V CDR1 and CDR2: GTSNPN, SVGIG (reference sequence). The ends were cut back, 1 base at V and 5 bases at J, with 5 bases in the middle. In nucleotides, the CDR3 is TGTGCCTGGAGTGACGGGACCGGGGAGCTGTTTTTT. The encoded protein is CAWSDGTGELFF.

V is TRBV7-8 and J is TRBJ1-2; 9 bases match TRBD1. The trim removed 7 bases at V and 7 bases at J, leaving 4 bases unmatched. CDR3 length equals 12 residues. CDR1 is SGHVS, CDR2 FQNEAQ, per germline. The CDR3 is CASTGQGSGYTF. DNA for the CDR3: TGTGCCAGCACGGGACAGGGTAGTGGCTACACCTTC.

The chain is built from TRBV6-4 and TRBJ1-1; unclear D gene. From germline, CDR1 is MRHNA and CDR2 SNTAGT. V gave up 4 bases and J gave up 4 bases, with 10 bases separating them. The CDR3 totals 13 residues. CDR3 coding DNA: TGTGCCAGCAGTGCCACGTGGGGCACTGAAGCTTTCTTT. It yields the protein CASSATWGTEAFF.

This clonotype was seen repeatedly, ten times or more. The genes are TRBV6-5 and TRBJ2-3, with D possibly being TRBD1 (5 bases). Trimming stripped 0 bases from V and 2 bases from J, with 12 bases between. The germline gives CDR1 MNHEY, CDR2 SVGAGI. CDR3 length: 16 residues. The DNA of the CDR3 is TGTGCCAGCAGTTACTCGCCAGGGATTAACACAGATACGCAGTATTTT. It specifies CASSYSPGINTDTQYF.

To note about this clonotype: One end of the junction fails to match germline, which may point to a read error. J is TRBJ2-1 and V is TRBV25-1; possible D gene TRBD2, 5 bases. Germline lookup yields CDR1 MGHDK and CDR2 SYGVNS. This CDR3 has 17 amino acids. The CDR3 loop reads CASSARGKVHLDNQQFF. Here the CDR3 DNA reads TGTGCCAGCAGTGCTAGAGGGAAGGTACACCTTGACAATCAGCAGTTCTTC.

Comments on this clonotype: The junction departs from germline at one end; a sequencing error may be responsible. The V gene is TRBV7-6, the J gene TRBJ2-5; tentatively, D is TRBD1 (6 bases). Germline values: CDR1 SGHVS, CDR2 FNYEAQ. This CDR3 is 8 amino acids long. The CDR3 sequence: CASSSTGF. Written as DNA, the CDR3 is TGTGCCAGCAGTTCAACAGGGTTC.

This clonotype was observed a handful of times. A much larger clone differs by one base, so this may be a read error. This rearrangement joins TRBV9 to TRBJ2-1; the D call may be TRBD1 or TRBD2 (7 bases each). Germline V CDR1 and CDR2: SGDLS, YYNGEE. The CDR3 sequence is 14 residues long. CDR3 loop: CASSTRQGGDEQSF. The CDR3 DNA reads as TGTGCCAGCAGCACCCGACAGGGAGGGGATGAGCAGTCCTTC.

This clonotype was detected many times. The chain has TRBV14 and TRBJ2-7; maybe TRBD1 (5 bases). Looked up from germline, CDR1 is SGHDN and CDR2 is FVKESK. CDR3 length: 13 residues. V lost 4 bases, J lost 4 bases, and 11 bases lay in between. DNA for the CDR3: TGTGCCAGCAGCCTCTCAACAGGTTACGAGCAGTACGTC. Translating it yields CASSLSTGYEQYV.

This clonotype was counted ten times or more. The chain carries TRBV20-1 and TRBJ2-1; 8 bases align to TRBD1. Germline assignment: CDR1 DFQATT and CDR2 SNEGSKA (reference sequence). The ends lost 6 bases at V and 7 bases at J; junction bases unmatched: 17. The CDR3 loop spans 16 amino acids. CDR3 nucleotides: TGCAGTGCCCCCAACCGGGGACAGGTAGTCTATAATGAGCAGTTCTTC. Protein sequence: CSAPNRGQVVYNEQFF.

This clonotype has a count of ten or more. The rearrangement joins TRBV7-8 to TRBJ2-1; 8 bases match TRBD1. Germline lookup yields CDR1 SGHVS and CDR2 FQNEAQ. The V segment lost 5 bases and the J segment 6 bases; nucleotides outside the gene matches: 3. The CDR3 spans 13 residues. The CDR3 nucleotides read TGTGCCAGCAGCCAAGGACAGGGCAATGAGCAGTTCTTC. This codes for CASSQGQGNEQFF. The full variable domain, in which reference TRBV7-8 and TRBJ2-1 provide the parts outside the CDR3, is GAGVSQSPRYKVAKRGQDVALRCDPISGHVSLFWYQQALGQGPEFLTYFQNEAQLDKSGLPSDRFFAERPEGSVSTLKIQRTQQEDSAVYLCASSQGQGNEQFFGPGTRLTVL.

This clonotype was picked up many times. The chain employs TRBV14 and TRBJ2-5, with D maybe TRBD2 (5 bases). Germline lookup yields CDR1 SGHDN and CDR2 FVKESK. V was trimmed by 2 bases and J by 2 bases, leaving 12 bases between them. The CDR3 totals 15 residues. The CDR3 DNA follows: TGTGCCAGCAGCCAAAACTACGGGATTCAAGAGACCCAGTACTTC. It translates to CASSQNYGIQETQYF.

To note about this clonotype: It may be a read error: a sequence one base away is much more abundant. The chain employs TRBV27 and TRBJ2-3; TRBD2 matches at 9 bases. The CDR3 has 19 residues. Per the germline V gene, CDR1 is MNHEY and CDR2 is SMNVEV (reference sequence). The CDR3 sequence is CASSPPWLAGSSSTDTRYF. In nucleotides, the CDR3 is TGTGCCAGCAGTCCACCCTGGCTAGCGGGGTCCTCCAGCACAGATACGCGGTATTTT.

J is TRBJ2-1 and V is TRBV20-1; possibly TRBD1 or TRBD2 for D (5 bases each). This CDR3 is built from 18 residues. Deletions cut 0 bases from V and 3 bases from J, with 21 bases between. The V gene's germline CDR1 is DFQATT and CDR2 SNEGSKA (reference sequence). CDR3 residues: CSARDLRGVGENYNEQFF. CDR3 in DNA: TGCAGTGCTAGAGATCTCCGGGGAGTGGGGGAGAACTACAATGAGCAGTTCTTC.

CDR3 protein: CATSRDGAANYGYTF. As DNA, the CDR3 is TGTGCCACCAGCAGAGATGGGGCGGCTAACTATGGCTACACCTTC. The chain combines TRBV15 with TRBJ1-2; D perhaps matches TRBD1 (5 bases). Germline CDR1 reads LNHNV; CDR2 reads YYDKDF (reference sequence). The length of the CDR3 is 15 residues. Trimming removed 0 bases at V and 0 bases at J, with 8 bases between.

This chain joins TRBV7-2 and TRBJ2-1; D gene ambiguous. There are 18 residues in the CDR3. Germline V gene sequence: CDR1 SGHTA, CDR2 FQGNSA. Trimming removed 2 bases at V and 7 bases at J, with 24 bases between. CDR3 amino acids: CASSLRSLGTLNVNEQFF. The CDR3 DNA sequence: TGTGCCAGCAGCTTACGTAGCTTGGGTACGTTGAACGTAAATGAGCAGTTCTTC. Based on the CDR3 plus reference TRBV7-2 and TRBJ2-1, the full variable domain is GAGVSQSPSNKVTEKGKDVELRCDPISGHTALYWYRQSLGQGLEFLIYFQGNSAPDKSGLPSDRFSAERTGGSVSTLTIQRTQQEDSAVYLCASSLRSLGTLNVNEQFFGPGTRLTVL.

This clonotype has at least ten counts. The chain has TRBV20-1 and TRBJ1-5, with D unresolved. The CDR3 is 14 residues long. Trimming cost V 6 bases and J 4 bases, with 16 bases left between them. The germline CDR1 and CDR2 sequences are DFQATT and SNEGSKA (reference sequence). The chain's CDR3 is CSAKGGFWNQPQHF. CDR3 bases: TGCAGTGCAAAGGGCGGTTTCTGGAATCAGCCCCAGCATTTT.

At least ten counts were recorded for this clonotype. The J gene is TRBJ1-2, the V gene TRBV6-5; D not certain. Trimming took 0 bases from V and 6 from J, leaving 11 bases between them. Germline CDR1 MNHEY, CDR2 SVGAGI. The CDR3 length is 14 residues. This chain's CDR3 is CASSYSIALDGYTF. CDR3 bases: TGTGCCAGCAGTTACTCGATAGCCCTGGATGGCTACACCTTC.